A selection of T cell receptor beta chains follows, all from one sample in a study of T cell changes during pregnancy in multiple sclerosis. The data were produced by immunoSEQ multiplex PCR, yet TCRdb's version contains in-frame clones alone and is incomplete. Among 40,000 to 60,000 clones listed, approximately 92% were seen once. The sequences come from peripheral blood, collected after pregnancy. The receptors were gathered from a female donor with multiple sclerosis, enrolled in a pregnancy study. The CDR3 runs from the conserved cysteine through the conserved F or W.

v_gene,j_gene,CDR3aa
TRBV11-3,TRBJ2-1,CASSLDPVYNEQFF
TRBV11-2,TRBJ1-2,CATAGVNYGYTF
TRBV7-3,TRBJ1-5,CASSLNLRQPQHF
TRBV7-6,TRBJ1-1,CASSLLGQGPLNTEAFF
TRBV4-3,TRBJ2-2,CASSPGGGGCTGELFF
TRBV27,TRBJ1-5,CASSSTPNSNQPQHF
TRBV4-2,TRBJ2-5,CASSQEAAGGLETQYF
TRBV4-3,TRBJ1-5,CASSQDLGPEWPQHF
TRBV6-1,TRBJ1-1,CASSEDRDREAFF
TRBV4-1,TRBJ2-5,CASSQPDGGAETQYF
TRBV6-6,TRBJ2-1,CASNLGQGVGYEQFF
TRBV12-5,TRBJ2-2,CASGLVQGGTGELFF
TRBV7-2,TRBJ1-2,CASTSGTQGYTF
TRBV12-2,TRBJ2-1,CASRSGGRDYNEQFF
TRBV5-1,TRBJ2-1,CASSSRTDNEQFF
TRBV5-1,TRBJ2-5,CASSRTSGGGETQYF
TRBV4-3,TRBJ2-7,CASSLSTGGPYEQYF
TRBV4-3,TRBJ2-1,CASSQGTGWGNEQFF
TRBV6-6,TRBJ1-1,CASSSWNTEAFF
TRBV6-1,TRBJ2-5,CASLQGDQETQYF
TRBV6-1,TRBJ1-3,CASSEPWRTGNTIYF
TRBV11-3,TRBJ2-2,CASSLVRVGAGELFF